What follows is one T cell receptor beta chain and its context. The antigen is undetermined. The sorted-subset replicate PCRs were given around 200 ng DNA, which is approximately 30,000 T cell genomes. Clones were read by immunoSEQ multiplex PCR, and TCRdb kept only the in-frame ones, dropping some. The sample lists 1.5 million to 2.5 million clones, approximately 94% occurring once. The data were obtained in a study of shared clonotypes between healthy human individuals. Naive CD8 isolation took CD45RO-negative cells positively selected for CCR7 and excluded terminally differentiated effector memory CD45RA+ cells. General observations from the study: In having few donors, the study represented limited genetic and exposure-history diversity.

The origin of this receptor is a man younger than 35 in good health. Specimen: naive CD8+ T cells sorted from blood.

The CDR3 is CASSIFRTDEQFF. In DNA, the CDR3 is TGTGCCAGTAGTATCTTCAGGACCGATGAGCAGTTCTTC. This chain joins TRBV19 and TRBJ2-1, with D unresolved. This CDR3 spans 13 amino acids. Trimming shortened V by 3 bases and J by 8 bases, and 11 bases separated the two germline ends. From germline, CDR1 is LNHDA and CDR2 SQIVND (reference sequence).